The present T cell receptor beta chain was sequenced within a study of T cell repertoires in cytomegalovirus infection. CDR1 is SGHTA and CDR2 is FQGNSA in the germline V gene. This CDR3 is built from 14 residues. V trimming: 6 bases; J trimming: 5 bases; junction bases outside the gene matches: 5. TCRdb analysed the reads with MiXCR anew, one entry per CDR3 protein. The sample consists of under 850,000 distinct CDR3 sequences, about 33% of them appearing once. This clonotype was recorded at least ten times. Its antigen is as yet unknown. The receptor comes from a human donor in good health (CMV status not recorded). Some clones in this sample may be carry-over from other donors' samples. The chain is built from TRBV7-2 and TRBJ2-7, with 12 bases aligning to TRBD2. Sequencing was performed on cultured PBMCs, taken from culture after CMV antigen stimulation. CDR3 DNA sequence: TGTGCCAGCAGACTAGCGGGAGGTTTCGACGAGCAGTACTTC. This gives the protein CASRLAGGFDEQYF. The full variable domain, completed using reference TRBV7-2 and TRBJ2-7, is GAGVSQSPSNKVTEKGKDVELRCDPISGHTALYWYRQSLGQGLEFLIYFQGNSAPDKSGLPSDRFSAERTGGSVSTLTIQRTQQEDSAVYLCASRLAGGFDEQYFGPGTRLTVT.